This TCR beta chain originates from a study of CD8 T cells in Susac syndrome. Trimming stripped 0 bases from V and 7 bases from J, with 16 bases between. Germline CDR1 SGHRS, CDR2 YFSETQ. This CDR3 is built from 15 residues. Reverse transcription of roughly 0.5 to 1 ug RNA used random hexamers. The CDR3 of TCR beta was amplified by immunoSEQ multiplex PCR across 54 Vbeta and 13 Jbeta. TCRdb passed the immunoSEQ multiplex PCR reads through MiXCR, listing each CDR3 protein once. The repertoire has about 190,000 distinct CDR3 sequences, about 93% of them found once; the top ten carry approximately 0.098%. This clonotype has a single count.

The receptor was derived from a human donor in good health. The chain joins TRBV5-1 to TRBJ2-5; D call uncertain. The specimen sequenced was CD4+ T cells from PBMCs. Written as DNA, the CDR3 is TGCGCCAGCAGCTTGGTACGAGGTGACTCAGGGACCCAGTACTTC. Its protein product is CASSLVRGDSGTQYF.